This T cell receptor beta chain was sequenced for a study of blood T cell repertoires in COVID-19. About the study: Acute-phase and convalescent COVID-19 samples originated in the United States, Italy and Spain. PBMCs, B-cell-depleted T cells, or T cells provided the cDNA or gDNA that made up the material.

The V end was cut by 4 bases, the J end by 8 bases, with 9 bases between. The CDR3 spans 13 residues. The germline V gene has CDR1 MNHEY and CDR2 SMNVEV (reference sequence). Per the original data handling: The assay estimated nucleated cells by amplifying reference gene primers. Sequenced by immunoSEQ multiplex PCR; TCRdb stores in-frame clones only, minus some. V and J calls and clone size come straight from that table; D and trimming were deduced from the DNA. Of over 200,000 clones in the sample, roughly 87% were seen once. The chain recombines TRBV27 with TRBJ1-6; D remains unclear. The sequenced sample consisted of peripheral blood. The TCR sequence derives from a man aged 40-49 years with active or convalescent COVID-19. In nucleotides, the CDR3 is TGTGCCAGCAGTTCCTACAGATATTCACCCCTCCACTTT. Amino acids: CASSSYRYSPLHF.